The 5 T cell receptor beta chains in this list originate from one sample, sequenced in a study of regulatory T cells in long-lasting Graves disease. Construction of TCR beta libraries relied on iRepertoire HTBI primers and on Arm-PCR targeting CDR3 regions. From the multiplex PCR reads, TCRdb called clonotypes with MiXCR, one entry per CDR3 protein. This sample has around 400,000 distinct CDR3 sequences, with less than 25% found just once. Time point of the sample: persistent/refractory GD, antithyroid drugs over 5 years with positive TRAb. From RNA extracted from PBMCs, the TCR library was made. The starting material was peripheral blood mononuclear cells (PBMCs), obtained when the disease was refractory, from a patient treated with antithyroid drugs. The receptor source for this set is a female donor with Graves disease.

In its sample, this clonotype was seen a few times. CDR3 in DNA: TGTGCCAGCAAGGAGGGGTCCTACGAGCAGTACTTC. Its translation is CASKEGSYEQYF. The chain joins TRBV27 to TRBJ2-7; perhaps TRBD2 as D (6 bases). V lost 7 bases and J 1 base, leaving 8 bases between the germline ends. Germline values: CDR1 MNHEY, CDR2 SMNVEV (reference sequence). CDR3 length equals 12 residues.

This clonotype was seen repeatedly, ten times or more. The rearrangement links TRBV2 to TRBJ2-7, with D tentatively TRBD2 (6 bases). The V gene's germline CDR1 is SNHLY and CDR2 FYNNEI. The CDR3 is 14 residues long. Trimming left V 3 bases short and J 3 bases short, with 12 bases between. The CDR3 DNA sequence: TGTGCCAGCAGTGATATGAAGGACTACTACGAGCAGTACTTC. Amino acids: CASSDMKDYYEQYF.

The table lists this clonotype with many counts. The CDR3 spells CASSQSGGYTF. DNA for the CDR3: TGTGCCAGCAGCCAGTCCGGGGGCTACACCTTC. The rearrangement links TRBV3-1 to TRBJ1-2; D gene ambiguous. This CDR3 is built from 11 residues. Per the germline V gene, CDR1 is LGHDT and CDR2 is YNNKEL (reference sequence). V lost 3 bases and J lost 8, with 7 bases in between.

This clonotype was recorded a few times. CDR3 sequence reads: CASTTWGQGNSPLHF. CDR3 nucleotide sequence: TGTGCCAGCACGACCTGGGGACAGGGAAATTCACCCCTCCACTTT. V gene TRBV6-1 combines with J gene TRBJ1-6; TRBD1 aligns across 9 bases. The CDR3 contains 15 residues. Germline CDR1 MNHNS, CDR2 SASEGT. The trim removed 7 bases at V and 7 bases at J, leaving 8 bases unmatched.

The chain has TRBV5-5 and TRBJ2-6; no firm D call. Germline V lookup: CDR1 SGHKS, CDR2 YYEKEE (reference sequence). This CDR3 has 17 residues. V gave up 0 bases and J gave up 4 bases, with 14 bases separating them. CDR3 loop: CASSLVVRGPGANVLTF. The CDR3 DNA follows: TGTGCCAGCAGCTTGGTTGTTCGTGGGCCGGGGGCCAACGTCCTGACTTTC. The whole variable domain, remainder taken from reference TRBV5-5 and TRBJ2-6, is DAGVTQSPTHLIKTRGQQVTLRCSPISGHKSVSWYQQVLGQGPQFIFQYYEKEERGRGNFPDRFSARQFPNYSSELNVNALLLGDSALYLCASSLVVRGPGANVLTFGAGSRLTVL.